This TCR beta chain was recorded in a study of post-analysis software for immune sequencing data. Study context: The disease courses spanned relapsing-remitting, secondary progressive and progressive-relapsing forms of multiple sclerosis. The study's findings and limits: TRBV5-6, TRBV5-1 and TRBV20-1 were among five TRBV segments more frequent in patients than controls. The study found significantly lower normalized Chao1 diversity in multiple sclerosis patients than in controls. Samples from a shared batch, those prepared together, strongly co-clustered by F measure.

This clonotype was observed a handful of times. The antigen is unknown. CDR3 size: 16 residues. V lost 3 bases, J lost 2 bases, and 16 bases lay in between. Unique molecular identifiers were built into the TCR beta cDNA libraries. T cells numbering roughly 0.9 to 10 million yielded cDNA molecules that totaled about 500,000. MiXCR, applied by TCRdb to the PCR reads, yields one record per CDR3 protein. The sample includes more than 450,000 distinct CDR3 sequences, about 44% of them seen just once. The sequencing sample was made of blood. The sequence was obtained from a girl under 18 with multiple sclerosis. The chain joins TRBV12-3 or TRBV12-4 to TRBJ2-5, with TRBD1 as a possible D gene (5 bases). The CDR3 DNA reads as TGTGCCAGCAGTTTTGAGGCGACAGACCCACAAGAGACCCAGTACTTC. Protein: CASSFEATDPQETQYF.